Listed here are 14 T cell receptor beta chains from one sample, sequenced in a study of early T cells in non-severe SARS-CoV-2 infection. TCRdb analysed the 5' RACE reads with MiXCR anew, one entry per CDR3 protein. The repertoire has about 52,000 distinct CDR3 sequences, approximately 10% of them found once; the top ten carry 13%. Sequencing was performed on whole blood. These receptors originate from an adult who was a healthcare worker with PCR-confirmed SARS-CoV-2 infection or an uninfected control (not recorded which).

This clonotype showed up just a few times. The gene calls are TRBV20-1 and TRBJ2-3; possibly TRBD2 for D (5 bases). Per the germline V gene, CDR1 is DFQATT and CDR2 is SNEGSKA (reference sequence). Deletions cut 2 bases from V and 5 bases from J, with 5 bases between. There are 11 residues in the CDR3. The CDR3 here is CSARSGDTQYF. The CDR3 DNA reads as TGCAGTGCTAGAAGCGGAGATACGCAGTATTTT.

This chain uses TRBV7-6 with TRBJ2-1; the D call may be TRBD1 or TRBD2 (7 bases each). The V gene lost 6 bases and the J gene lost 8 bases, with 26 bases spanning the gap. CDR1 and CDR2 from the germline V gene are SGHVS and FNYEAQ. This CDR3 comprises 17 residues. CDR3 loop: CASSRTSFPQGEDEQFF. CDR3 in DNA: TGTGCCAGCAGTCGGACTAGTTTTCCCCAGGGGGAAGATGAGCAGTTCTTC.

This clonotype was counted many times. This CDR3 is CATSRDRTAVGGYTF. The CDR3 DNA follows: TGTGCCACCAGCAGAGATAGGACGGCAGTCGGGGGCTACACCTTC. The J gene is TRBJ1-2, the V gene TRBV15; D remains unclear. Germline V gives CDR1 LNHNV, CDR2 YYDKDF (reference sequence). CDR3 length: 15 amino acids. The germline V and J ends were trimmed by 0 bases and 8 bases, with 16 bases remaining between them.

This clonotype was seen repeatedly, ten times or more. V and J are TRBV29-1 and TRBJ1-3; 7 bases match TRBD1. Losses at the gene ends were 7 bases for V and 0 bases for J; bases not matched to a gene: 3. The CDR3 runs 13 residues. Germline-derived CDR1 and CDR2 are SQVTM and ANQGSEA. The CDR3 nucleotides are TGCAGCGCGGGACAGAGCTCTGGAAACACCATATATTTT. It codes for CSAGQSSGNTIYF.

The rearrangement joins TRBV24-1 to TRBJ2-2, with a tentative D call TRBD1 (5 bases). The CDR3 contains 13 residues. Trimming removed 7 bases at V and 3 bases at J, with 8 bases between. Germline CDR1 is KGHDR and CDR2 is SFDVKD. As DNA, the CDR3 is TGTGCCACCAGAGGGGCAGACACCGGGGAGCTGTTTTTT. It codes for CATRGADTGELFF.

This clonotype has only a few counts. V and J are TRBV12-3 or TRBV12-4 and TRBJ2-3; maybe TRBD1 (6 bases). The CDR3 is 11 amino acids. Between the trimmed V and J ends, which lost 10 bases and 10 bases, there was a span of 15 bases. CDR3 amino acids: CAKTPGESQYF. The CDR3 bases are TGTGCCAAAACACCAGGGGAGTCGCAGTATTTT.

As for this clonotype: This may be a read error: a much more frequent sequence differs by one nucleotide. The chain is built from TRBV6-1 and TRBJ1-5; maybe TRBD1 (5 bases). CDR3 length: 14 amino acids. Germline CDR1 MNHNS, CDR2 SASEGT. The CDR3 reads CASGEGASNQPQHF. DNA for the CDR3: TGTGCCAGCGGTGAAGGGGCTAGCAATCAGCCCCAGCATTTT.

This clonotype showed up many times. CDR3 sequence (DNA): TGTGCCAGCAGTGCGGGGGGCTATGGTGGCTACACCTTC. The encoded protein is CASSAGGYGGYTF. This chain uses TRBV28 with TRBJ1-2, with a tentative D call TRBD1 (6 bases). The V end lost 5 bases, the J end lost 7 bases, and 14 bases lay between the germline ends. The CDR3 covers 13 residues. In germline, CDR1 is MDHEN, CDR2 SYDVKM.

This clonotype was counted only a few times. The rearrangement joins TRBV2 to TRBJ1-4; 12 bases line up with TRBD1. Germline assignment: CDR1 SNHLY and CDR2 FYNNEI. This CDR3 region has 16 residues. V trimming: 3 bases; J trimming: 8 bases; junction bases outside the gene matches: 7. For the CDR3, the DNA is TGTGCCAGCAGTGACCGGGACAGGGGGCCGGAAGAAAAACTGTTTTTT. Translation: CASSDRDRGPEEKLFF.

The rearrangement joins TRBV4-1 to TRBJ2-5; the match to TRBD2 covers 7 bases. The V gene end was trimmed by 0 bases and the J gene end by 5 bases; junction bases not matched to a gene: 6. CDR1 and CDR2 (germline): MGHRA, YSYEKL. The CDR3 runs 15 residues. The CDR3 reads CASSQDPREGETQYF. The CDR3, as DNA: TGCGCCAGCAGCCAAGATCCGAGGGAGGGGGAGACCCAGTACTTC.

V usage is TRBV13 and J usage is TRBJ2-3, with 8 bases lining up with TRBD2. Looked up from germline, CDR1 is PRHDT and CDR2 is FYEKMQ (reference sequence). Trimming cost V 3 bases and J 5 bases; bases outside gene matches: 13. The CDR3 covers 17 residues. The CDR3 nucleotides are TGTGCCAGCAGCTTGGCCCCGGGAGGGCCGAATATAGATACGCAGTATTTT. Amino acids: CASSLAPGGPNIDTQYF.

This clonotype showed up many times. This chain uses TRBV7-6 with TRBJ1-6; no clear D gene. The V end lost 0 bases, the J end lost 12 bases, and 9 bases lay between the germline ends. The CDR3 runs to 13 residues. CDR1 and CDR2 from the germline V gene are SGHVS and FNYEAQ. The CDR3 nucleotides are TGTGCCAGCAGCTTAGCGGCGGACCTACCCCTCCACTTT. Amino acid sequence: CASSLAADLPLHF.

This clonotype was counted only a few times. An end of the junction does not agree with germline; a read error may underlie this. The chain combines TRBV7-2 with TRBJ2-7; 9 nucleotides line up with TRBD1. Germline V CDR1 and CDR2: SGHTA, FQGNSA. The CDR3 contains 15 residues. CDR3 DNA: TGTGCCAGCAGATTAGTTGGGGACAGGGCCGACGAGCAGTACTTC. This sequence encodes CASRLVGDRADEQYF.

This clonotype was observed many times. The rearrangement links TRBV18 to TRBJ2-6, with D hard to call. This CDR3 contains 16 residues. CDR1 and CDR2 (germline): KGHSH, LQKENI. V lost 3 bases to trimming and J lost 4 bases, with 13 bases between them. CDR3 loop: CASSPVAPTGANVLTF. The CDR3 DNA sequence: TGTGCCAGCTCACCTGTAGCACCGACAGGGGCCAACGTCCTGACTTTC. The variable domain in full, with the rest retrieved from reference TRBV18 and TRBJ2-6, is NAGVMQNPRHLVRRRGQEARLRCSPMKGHSHVYWYRQLPEEGLKFMVYLQKENIIDESGMPKERFSAEFPKEGPSILRIQQVVRGDSAAYFCASSPVAPTGANVLTFGAGSRLTVL.